The 16 T cell receptor beta chains below all came from one sample that was sequenced in a study of T cells after yellow fever vaccination. TCRdb re-analysed the 5' RACE reads in MiXCR, keeping a single row per CDR3 protein. The sample shows around 180,000 distinct CDR3 sequences, approximately 6% of them seen only once. The source material was CD4+ T cells sorted from PBMCs, sampled on the day of the first yellow fever vaccination. Receptors were obtained from a man aged 18 to 29 who received the YFV17D yellow fever vaccine.

At least ten counts were recorded for this clonotype. The V and J genes are TRBV11-2 and TRBJ2-5, with 8 bases fitting TRBD2. The junction had 6 bases not matched to a gene; V was cut back by 3 bases and J by 3 bases. The CDR3 sequence is 15 residues long. CDR1 and CDR2 from the germline V gene are SGHAT and FQNNGV. The chain's CDR3 is CASSFALLAEETQYF. CDR3 nucleotide sequence: TGTGCCAGCAGCTTTGCCCTACTAGCGGAAGAGACCCAGTACTTC.

The sample holds many counts of this clonotype. V is TRBV11-2 and J is TRBJ2-3, with 10 bases fitting TRBD2. This CDR3 region has 14 residues. Germline V gene sequence: CDR1 SGHAT, CDR2 FQNNGV. Germline trimming cut 6 bases from V and 6 bases from J; bases unmatched to any gene: 6. The CDR3 DNA reads as TGTGCCAGCAGGCCCGGGACTAGCGCCGATACGCAGTATTTT. Its protein is CASRPGTSADTQYF.

At least ten counts were recorded for this clonotype. One junction end disagrees with the germline gene, perhaps due to a read error. The V gene is TRBV10-3, the J gene TRBJ2-1; TRBD2 agrees at 13 bases. The CDR3 spans 18 residues. CDR1 and CDR2 (germline): ENHRY, SYGVKD. The CDR3, as DNA: TGTGCCATCACTGAGACTAGCGGGGGGCCTAGCTCCTACAATGAGCAGTTCTTC. Residues: CAITETSGGPSSYNEQFF.

The gene calls are TRBV24-1 and TRBJ2-3, with 8 bases aligning to TRBD1. Trimming removed 5 bases from V and 4 bases from J; junction bases left unmatched: 13. CDR1 and CDR2 from the germline V gene are KGHDR and SFDVKD. The CDR3 consists of 17 residues. The CDR3 DNA follows: TGTGCCACCAGTGGAAGACAGGGGATATATGGCCCAGATACGCAGTATTTT. It specifies CATSGRQGIYGPDTQYF.

This clonotype was seen ten or more times. The V call is TRBV3-1, the J call TRBJ2-3; D remains unclear. V gave up 4 bases and J gave up 2 bases, with 19 bases separating them. This CDR3 has 17 amino acids. Looked up from germline, CDR1 is LGHDT and CDR2 is YNNKEL (reference sequence). The CDR3 DNA reads as TGTGCCAGCAGCCCGGTACGCAGCTCACGGTACACAGATACGCAGTATTTT. Its protein is CASSPVRSSRYTDTQYF.

This chain joins TRBV23-1 and TRBJ2-5; D is undetermined. TRBV23-1 is filed as an ORF, its function uncertain. The CDR3 is made up of 22 amino acids. V lost 0 bases, J lost 5 bases, and 34 bases lay in between. The DNA of the CDR3 is TGCGCCAGCAGTCAATCCGGCAGGCCTGGCCACAATTTTTGTATTATCGATGAGACCCAGTACTTC. Protein: CASSQSGRPGHNFCIIDETQYF.

This clonotype appeared a few times. The gene calls are TRBV24-1 and TRBJ2-3, with D perhaps given as TRBD1 or TRBD2 (6 bases each). Trimming shortened V by 3 bases and J by 2 bases, and 11 bases separated the two germline ends. CDR1 and CDR2 from the germline V gene are KGHDR and SFDVKD. The CDR3 length is 15 residues. DNA for the CDR3: TGTGCCACCAGTGATAGGGGGGCCAACACAGATACGCAGTATTTT. It specifies CATSDRGANTDTQYF.

This clonotype was counted between two and nine times. The chain combines TRBV5-1 with TRBJ2-5; 7 nucleotides line up with TRBD2. This CDR3 has 15 amino acids. Germline CDR1 reads SGHRS; CDR2 reads YFSETQ. V was clipped by 4 bases and J by 3 bases; unmatched bases: 9. In DNA form, the CDR3 reads TGCGCCAGCAGCCCGGGACTAACGGGGGAAGAGACCCAGTACTTC. It specifies CASSPGLTGEETQYF.

This clonotype came up many times. The V call is TRBV5-1, the J call TRBJ2-5, with TRBD2 matching over 8 bases. Looked up from germline, CDR1 is SGHRS and CDR2 is YFSETQ. CDR3 length: 15 residues. The trim removed 0 bases at V and 4 bases at J, leaving 5 bases unmatched. The CDR3 nucleotides are TGCGCCAGCAGCTTGGCCCAGGGACTAGGAGAGACCCAGTACTTC. Its translation: CASSLAQGLGETQYF. The variable domain in full, with the rest retrieved from reference TRBV5-1 and TRBJ2-5, is KAGVTQTPRYLIKTRGQQVTLSCSPISGHRSVSWYQQTPGQGLQFLFEYFSETQRNKGNFPGRFSGRQFSNSRSEMNVSTLELGDSALYLCASSLAQGLGETQYFGPGTRLLVL.

There are many counts of this clonotype. The chain carries TRBV7-8 and TRBJ2-7, with D perhaps given as TRBD1 or TRBD2 (5 bases each). V lost 5 bases and J 0 bases, leaving 14 bases between the germline ends. The CDR3 spans 15 residues. Looked up from germline, CDR1 is SGHVS and CDR2 is FQNEAQ. DNA for the CDR3: TGTGCCAGCAGCCGAGGGACGGGGAGCTCCTACGAGCAGTACGTC. This encodes CASSRGTGSSYEQYV.

This clonotype has just a few counts. V usage is TRBV11-2 and J usage is TRBJ2-2, with D tentatively TRBD2 (5 bases). The germline V and J ends were trimmed by 3 bases and 3 bases, with 8 bases remaining between them. Germline V gene lookup returns CDR1 SGHAT and CDR2 FQNNGV. The CDR3 has 14 amino acids. The chain's CDR3 is CASSFGLYTGELFF. CDR3 DNA sequence: TGTGCCAGCAGCTTTGGACTGTACACCGGGGAGCTGTTTTTT.

This clonotype was seen a few times. The V gene is TRBV18, the J gene TRBJ2-3, with no clear D. Germline V gives CDR1 KGHSH, CDR2 LQKENI. Trimming removed 3 bases from V and 6 bases from J, with 7 bases in between. This CDR3 spans 12 amino acids. As DNA, the CDR3 is TGTGCCAGCTCACCTACACAGGATACGCAGTATTTT. It codes for CASSPTQDTQYF.

The chain joins TRBV5-1 to TRBJ2-3; no clear D gene. Germline-derived CDR1 and CDR2 are SGHRS and YFSETQ. V lost 1 base to trimming and J lost 1 base, with 7 bases between them. CDR3 length equals 14 residues. The DNA for the CDR3 is TGCGCCAGCAGCTTGCTCACAGGCACAGATACGCAGTATTTT. As protein: CASSLLTGTDTQYF. Together with reference TRBV5-1 and TRBJ2-3, the CDR3 gives the full variable domain: KAGVTQTPRYLIKTRGQQVTLSCSPISGHRSVSWYQQTPGQGLQFLFEYFSETQRNKGNFPGRFSGRQFSNSRSEMNVSTLELGDSALYLCASSLLTGTDTQYFGPGTRLTVL.

The chain uses TRBV29-1 and TRBJ1-4; D remains ambiguous. This CDR3 comprises 12 residues. V was clipped by 4 bases and J by 4 bases, with 7 bases between them. Germline lookup yields CDR1 SQVTM and CDR2 ANQGSEA. CDR3: CSVGGVNEKLFF. The CDR3 nucleotides are TGCAGCGTTGGGGGAGTTAATGAAAAACTGTTTTTT.

This clonotype was found many times. CDR3 sequence: CATHRSTSADTQYF. The CDR3 nucleotides are TGTGCCACCCACCGATCCACCAGCGCAGATACGCAGTATTTT. The chain is built from TRBV10-3 and TRBJ2-3, with unresolved D. V shed 10 bases and J shed 4 bases, with 18 bases lying between them. This CDR3 region has 14 residues. Germline V gives CDR1 ENHRY, CDR2 SYGVKD.

The rearrangement joins TRBV4-3 to TRBJ2-1, with D perhaps TRBD1 (6 bases). Per germline, CDR1 LGHNA and CDR2 YSLEER. CDR3 size: 15 residues. Trimming left V 0 bases short and J 5 bases short, with 11 bases between. The CDR3 sequence is CASSQEGDTHNEQFF. The CDR3 DNA is TGCGCCAGCAGCCAAGAGGGGGACACCCACAATGAGCAGTTCTTC.